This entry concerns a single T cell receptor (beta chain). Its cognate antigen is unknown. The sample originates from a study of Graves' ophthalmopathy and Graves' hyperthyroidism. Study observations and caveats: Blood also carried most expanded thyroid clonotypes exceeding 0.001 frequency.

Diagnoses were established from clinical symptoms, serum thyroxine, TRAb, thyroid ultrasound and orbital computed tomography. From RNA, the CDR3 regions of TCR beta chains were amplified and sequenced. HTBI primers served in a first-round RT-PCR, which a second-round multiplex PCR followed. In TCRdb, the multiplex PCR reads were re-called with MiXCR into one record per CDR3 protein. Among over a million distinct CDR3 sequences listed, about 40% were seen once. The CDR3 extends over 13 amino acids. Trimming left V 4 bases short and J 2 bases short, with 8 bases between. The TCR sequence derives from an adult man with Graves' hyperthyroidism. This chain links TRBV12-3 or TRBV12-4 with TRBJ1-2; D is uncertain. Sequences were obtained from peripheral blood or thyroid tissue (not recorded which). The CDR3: CASSSQPNYGYTF. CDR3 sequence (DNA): TGTGCCAGCAGTTCACAGCCAAACTATGGCTACACCTTC.